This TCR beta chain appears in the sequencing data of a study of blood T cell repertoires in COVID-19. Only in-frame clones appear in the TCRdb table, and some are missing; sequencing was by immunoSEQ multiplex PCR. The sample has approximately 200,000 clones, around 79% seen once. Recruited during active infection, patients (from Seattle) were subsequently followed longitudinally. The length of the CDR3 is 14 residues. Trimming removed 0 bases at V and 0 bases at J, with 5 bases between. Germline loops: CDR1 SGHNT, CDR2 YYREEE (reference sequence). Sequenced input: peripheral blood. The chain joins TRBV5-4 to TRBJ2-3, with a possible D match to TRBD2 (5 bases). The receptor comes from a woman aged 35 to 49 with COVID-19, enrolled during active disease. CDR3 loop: CASSLAGSTDTQYF. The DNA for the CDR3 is TGTGCCAGCAGCTTGGCGGGGAGCACAGATACGCAGTATTTT.